This T cell receptor (beta chain) derives from a study of T cell repertoires in cytomegalovirus infection. Across the study: CMV epitopes that were recently identified and HLA-C-restricted were used alongside well-studied HLA-B-restricted ones.

Germline CDR1 is MGHDK and CDR2 is SYGVNS. The CDR3 loop spans 14 amino acids. Trimming shortened V by 0 bases and J by 7 bases, and 10 bases separated the two germline ends. Regarding this clonotype: As yet, its antigen is unknown.

MiXCR, applied by TCRdb to the reads, yields one record per CDR3 protein. The sample consists of 100,000 to 150,000 distinct CDR3 sequences, more than 30% of them appearing once. The TCR sequence derives from a human donor in good health (CMV status not recorded). Some clones in this sample may be carry-over from other donors' samples. The J gene is TRBJ1-5, the V gene TRBV25-1; D is uncertain. This specimen was CD8+ T cells from cultured PBMCs, taken from culture after CMV antigen stimulation. CDR3 loop: CASSEYSLGQPQHF. In DNA form, the CDR3 reads TGTGCCAGCAGTGAATACTCCCTAGGCCAGCCCCAGCATTTT.